This T cell receptor beta chain was obtained from a study of graft-versus-host responses after intestinal transplantation. As for this clone: Antigen specificity is unknown.

CDR1 is LNHDA and CDR2 is SQIVND in the germline V gene (reference sequence). V lost 4 bases, J lost 0 bases, and 13 bases lay in between. This CDR3 has 16 amino acids. Clones were sequenced by immunoSEQ multiplex PCR, and TCRdb holds only the in-frame ones, with some missing. Among about 90,000 clones listed, around 83% were seen once. The sequenced sample was unstimulated CD8+ T cells sorted from spleen or lymph node cells, obtained before intestinal transplant. The source is a human donor who received an intestinal transplant. The rearrangement uses TRBV19 and TRBJ2-1; tentative D call: TRBD2 (6 bases). The CDR3 loop reads CASSTPAGSSYNEQFF. DNA for the CDR3: TGTGCCAGTAGTACTCCGGCGGGGAGCTCCTACAATGAGCAGTTCTTC.